These 20 T cell receptor beta chains were all obtained from the same sample, sequenced in a study of beta chain features in type 1 diabetes. Whole-study results and caveats: When Type 1 diabetes patients were examined, their TCRB CDR3s proved moderately but significantly shorter in all four CD4+ subsets.

Their specific antigens are unknown. What was sequenced were expressed TCRB transcripts, since all of the isolated RNA had been reverse transcribed. Generated by immunoSEQ multiplex PCR, the TCRdb table keeps only in-frame clones and is missing some. This table has about 44,000 clones, approximately 68% appearing once. The sample was Tregs from blood. Source of these receptors: a woman aged 18 to 35 with type 1 diabetes.

The chain couples TRBV7-2 to TRBJ2-1; 9 bases are a match to TRBD1. V trimming: 4 bases; J trimming: 12 bases; junction bases outside the gene matches: 10. Germline values: CDR1 SGHTA, CDR2 FQGNSA. The CDR3 runs 14 residues. The CDR3 loop reads CASSSGQGIGLQFF. The CDR3 DNA reads as TGTGCCAGCAGCTCCGGACAGGGGATAGGGTTGCAGTTCTTC. The variable domain in full, with the rest retrieved from reference TRBV7-2 and TRBJ2-1, is GAGVSQSPSNKVTEKGKDVELRCDPISGHTALYWYRQSLGQGLEFLIYFQGNSAPDKSGLPSDRFSAERTGGSVSTLTIQRTQQEDSAVYLCASSSGQGIGLQFFGPGTRLTVL.

The chain couples TRBV28 to TRBJ2-1; 14 nucleotides line up with TRBD2. The ends lost 6 bases at V and 8 bases at J; junction bases unmatched: 6. Germline CDR1 reads MDHEN; CDR2 reads SYDVKM. The CDR3 runs 15 residues. The CDR3 DNA follows: TGTGCCAGCAGCCACGGGACTAGCGGGAGCGATGAGCAGTTCTTC. It encodes CASSHGTSGSDEQFF.

The chain joins TRBV7-2 to TRBJ2-7; TRBD2 matches 11 bases. CDR3 length equals 15 residues. J gave up 0 bases and V 5 bases, and 3 bases lay outside the gene matches. CDR1 is SGHTA and CDR2 is FQGNSA in the germline V gene. In nucleotides, the CDR3 is TGTGCCAGCAGCACCGGACTAGCGGGCTCCTACGAGCAGTACTTC. It is translated as CASSTGLAGSYEQYF.

This clone was seen a few times. This sequence joins TRBV28 and TRBJ1-1, with 8 nucleotides matching TRBD1. The CDR3 is 16 residues long. Unmatched junction bases numbered 15, after V lost 5 bases and J lost 7 bases. Looked up from germline, CDR1 is MDHEN and CDR2 is SYDVKM. This CDR3 reads CASSVPPGTGTFEAFF. The DNA of the CDR3 is TGTGCCAGCAGTGTACCTCCCGGGACAGGAACTTTTGAAGCTTTCTTT.

The genes are TRBV7-2 and TRBJ2-2; the match to TRBD2 covers 10 bases. The V segment lost 2 bases and the J segment 6 bases; nucleotides outside the gene matches: 3. Germline assignment: CDR1 SGHTA and CDR2 FQGNSA. The CDR3 spans 15 residues. Here the CDR3 reads CASSLQAGGPGELFF. The CDR3 coding sequence is TGTGCCAGCAGCTTACAAGCGGGGGGGCCCGGGGAGCTGTTTTTT.

This clone was observed a handful of times. The chain combines TRBV7-2 with TRBJ2-7; 14 nucleotides align to TRBD2. V trimming: 4 bases; J trimming: 0 bases; junction bases outside the gene matches: 5. The CDR3 is made up of 17 amino acids. Germline assignment: CDR1 SGHTA and CDR2 FQGNSA. CDR3 coding DNA: TGTGCCAGCAGCTCGGGACTAGCGGGGGACAGCTCCTACGAGCAGTACTTC. Translating it yields CASSSGLAGDSSYEQYF. Full variable domain (remainder filled in from reference TRBV7-2 and TRBJ2-7): GAGVSQSPSNKVTEKGKDVELRCDPISGHTALYWYRQSLGQGLEFLIYFQGNSAPDKSGLPSDRFSAERTGGSVSTLTIQRTQQEDSAVYLCASSSGLAGDSSYEQYFGPGTRLTVT.

The chain links TRBV7-2 to TRBJ2-3; 12 bases line up with TRBD2. Trimming at V came to 5 bases and at J to 4 bases, leaving 7 bases not matched to a gene. The CDR3 runs to 16 residues. CDR1 and CDR2 (germline): SGHTA, FQGNSA. DNA for the CDR3: TGTGCCAGCAGCCCCTGGTCTAGCGGGAGGGCAGATACGCAGTATTTT. It is translated as CASSPWSSGRADTQYF.

The chain is built from TRBV7-8 and TRBJ2-7; the match to TRBD2 covers 7 bases. Germline loops: CDR1 SGHVS, CDR2 FQNEAQ. The CDR3 length is 19 residues. J was trimmed by 1 base and V by 1 base; bases with no gene match: 16. CDR3 amino acids: CASSLGPGLVLLGSYEQYF. The CDR3 DNA reads TGTGCCAGCAGCTTAGGGCCCGGACTAGTTTTACTGGGGTCCTACGAGCAGTACTTC. Looking up the rest from reference TRBV7-8 and TRBJ2-7 gives the full variable domain: GAGVSQSPRYKVAKRGQDVALRCDPISGHVSLFWYQQALGQGPEFLTYFQNEAQLDKSGLPSDRFFAERPEGSVSTLKIQRTQQEDSAVYLCASSLGPGLVLLGSYEQYFGPGTRLTVT.

This clone was detected a few times. This chain connects TRBV5-4 to TRBJ1-2; the match to TRBD1 covers 7 bases. This CDR3 is built from 13 residues. Trimming at V came to 3 bases and at J to 2 bases, leaving 1 base not matched to a gene. CDR1 SGHNT and CDR2 YYREEE come from the germline V gene (reference sequence). CDR3 sequence: CASSSTGNYGYTF. In DNA form, the CDR3 reads TGTGCCAGCAGCTCGACAGGGAACTATGGCTACACCTTC.

V gene TRBV7-9 combines with J gene TRBJ2-3; D possibly corresponds to TRBD1 (5 bases). Germline CDR1 is SEHNR and CDR2 is FQNEAQ (reference sequence). V was pared by 8 bases and J by 4 bases, with 13 bases between. There are 13 residues in the CDR3. In DNA form, the CDR3 reads TGTGCCAGCCGAGAAGGGGCGGCAGATACGCAGTATTTT. As protein: CASREGAADTQYF.

A few counts support this clone. The J gene is TRBJ2-1, the V gene TRBV7-3, with 13 positions matching TRBD2. The CDR3 is 22 residues long. Germline CDR1 SGHTA, CDR2 FQGTGA. Trimming at V came to 5 bases and at J to 7 bases, leaving 26 bases not matched to a gene. CDR3 bases: TGTGCCAGCAGCCACCGAATGGCCCCCTGGGAGGGGACTAGCGGGATAAGGAATGAGCAGTTCTTC. It translates to CASSHRMAPWEGTSGIRNEQFF.

The chain joins TRBV10-2 to TRBJ1-1; 10 positions agree with TRBD1. The V gene end was trimmed by 1 base and the J gene end by 7 bases; junction bases not matched to a gene: 3. CDR3 length equals 14 residues. CDR1 WSHSY and CDR2 SAAADI come from the germline V gene. The CDR3 here is CASSEWTGGDEAFF. DNA for the CDR3: TGCGCCAGCAGTGAGTGGACAGGGGGGGATGAAGCTTTCTTT.

V gene TRBV7-8 combines with J gene TRBJ1-5; TRBD1 might be the D (6 bases). Trimming took off 1 base at V and 0 bases at J, with 13 bases between the two ends. Germline values: CDR1 SGHVS, CDR2 FQNEAQ. The CDR3 is 17 residues long. The CDR3 DNA reads TGTGCCAGCAGCTTAGTGCCGCCGGGACATAGCAATCAGCCCCAGCATTTT. Its protein is CASSLVPPGHSNQPQHF. The full variable domain, its missing parts supplied by reference TRBV7-8 and TRBJ1-5, is GAGVSQSPRYKVAKRGQDVALRCDPISGHVSLFWYQQALGQGPEFLTYFQNEAQLDKSGLPSDRFFAERPEGSVSTLKIQRTQQEDSAVYLCASSLVPPGHSNQPQHFGDGTRLSIL.

The rearrangement uses TRBV18 and TRBJ1-2, with D unresolved. CDR1 and CDR2 from the germline V gene are KGHSH and LQKENI. The CDR3 totals 14 residues. Trimming took 4 bases from V and 8 from J, leaving 17 bases between them. The CDR3, as DNA: TGTGCCAGCTCACGAGGACTCACAAGTTTGGGCTACACCTTC. Protein sequence: CASSRGLTSLGYTF.

The chain recombines TRBV7-2 with TRBJ2-5, with a tentative D call TRBD2 (5 bases). This CDR3 has 15 amino acids. Germline-derived CDR1 and CDR2 are SGHTA and FQGNSA. Trimming stripped 5 bases from V and 5 bases from J, with 18 bases between. The CDR3 here is CASSPGLIVGETQYF. CDR3 coding DNA: TGTGCCAGCAGCCCCGGACTCATTGTAGGGGAGACCCAGTACTTC.

This clone was observed a few times. CDR3 DNA: TGTGCCAGCTCACCTTTGGACAGGGAGGTTGAAGCTTTCTTT. Amino acid sequence: CASSPLDREVEAFF. The chain uses TRBV18 and TRBJ1-1, with TRBD1 matching 8 bases. The germline V gene has CDR1 KGHSH and CDR2 LQKENI. V was pared by 3 bases and J by 7 bases, with 7 bases of the junction left unmatched. The CDR3 consists of 14 residues.

The genes are TRBV23-1 and TRBJ2-1; D uncertain. TRBV23-1 falls under the ORF class, with uncertain function. This CDR3 has 13 residues. V dropped 6 bases and J dropped 10 bases, with 16 bases sitting between them. The CDR3 is CASRSRSPREQFF. CDR3 nucleotide sequence: TGCGCCAGCAGAAGCCGCAGCCCGAGGGAGCAGTTCTTC.

This clone came up a few times. This chain uses TRBV7-2 with TRBJ2-1; 15 nucleotides line up with TRBD2. CDR3 length equals 14 residues. Germline CDR1 is SGHTA and CDR2 is FQGNSA. The V gene end was trimmed by 4 bases and the J gene end by 15 bases; junction bases not matched to a gene: 7. CDR3 sequence reads: CASSSSPGLAGGFF. The CDR3 DNA reads TGTGCCAGCAGCTCGAGCCCGGGACTAGCGGGAGGGTTCTTC.

V is TRBV7-7 and J is TRBJ2-5, with D possibly being TRBD1 (6 bases). Between the trimmed V and J ends, which lost 1 base and 4 bases, there was a span of 13 bases. From germline, CDR1 is SSHAT and CDR2 FNYEAQ (reference sequence). This CDR3 contains 15 residues. The CDR3 DNA reads as TGTGCCAGCAGCTTAGGGTCTTTCAGGGGAGAGACCCAGTACTTC. It encodes CASSLGSFRGETQYF. Looking up the rest from reference TRBV7-7 and TRBJ2-5 gives the full variable domain: GAGVSQSPRYKVTKRGQDVTLRCDPISSHATLYWYQQALGQGPEFLTYFNYEAQPDKSGLPSDRFSAERPEGSISTLTIQRTEQRDSAMYRCASSLGSFRGETQYFGPGTRLLVL.

The chain couples TRBV6-6 to TRBJ1-5; tentative D call: TRBD1 (6 bases). CDR1 and CDR2 from the germline V gene are MNHNY and SVGAGI (reference sequence). CDR3 length: 13 amino acids. Trimming shortened V by 7 bases and J by 5 bases, and 12 bases separated the two germline ends. The CDR3 DNA follows: TGTGCCAGCACCTCGACAGGTCATCAGCCCCAGCATTTT. The encoded protein is CASTSTGHQPQHF.